These 16 T cell receptor beta chains came from one sample sequenced in a study of T-cell memory formation after mild COVID-19. TCRdb re-derived calls from the 5' RACE reads in MiXCR, one entry per CDR3 protein. The sample lists about 190,000 distinct CDR3 sequences, approximately 20% seen once, with 2.4% in the top ten. Input material: PBMCs or a T cell subset sorted from them (not recorded which). These receptors were taken from an adult woman who had mild COVID-19 (a few samples of this study predate the infection). Cell type and time point are not known.

This clonotype was seen ten or more times. The chain links TRBV7-6 to TRBJ2-7; D is unclear. Germline loops: CDR1 SGHVS, CDR2 FNYEAQ. The germline V and J ends were trimmed by 1 base and 6 bases, with 13 bases remaining between them. The CDR3 sequence is 14 residues long. The DNA of the CDR3 is TGTGCCAGCAGCTTAGTTTTTAAGGGTGGCGAGCAGTACTTC. This encodes CASSLVFKGGEQYF.

In its sample, this clonotype was seen a few times. The chain carries TRBV6-6 and TRBJ2-2, with D possibly TRBD1 on 5 matching bases. CDR1 and CDR2 from the germline V gene are MNHNY and SVGAGI (reference sequence). The CDR3 totals 14 residues. The V end was cut by 0 bases, the J end by 14 bases, with 16 bases between. CDR3 DNA sequence: TGTGCCAGCAGTTACTCGAGTCAACTTCAGGGTCTGTTTTTT. Translated, it gives CASSYSSQLQGLFF.

This clonotype was counted only a few times. The rearrangement uses TRBV2 and TRBJ2-4; 13 bases are a match to TRBD2. Germline CDR1 SNHLY, CDR2 FYNNEI. The CDR3 extends over 19 amino acids. J was trimmed by 2 bases and V by 6 bases; bases with no gene match: 13. Written as DNA, the CDR3 is TGTGCCAGCAGGTGGGCCGGGACTAGCGGGGCGGGGACCAAAAACATTCAGTACTTC. This translates into CASRWAGTSGAGTKNIQYF.

This clonotype came up a few times. This CDR3 is CASSQGSWDRAYNEQFF. The CDR3 region has the DNA TGTGCCAGCAGCCAGGGGAGCTGGGACAGGGCTTACAATGAGCAGTTCTTC. This chain connects TRBV11-2 to TRBJ2-1, with TRBD1 identical over 9 bases. The CDR3 has 17 residues. Per the germline V gene, CDR1 is SGHAT and CDR2 is FQNNGV. V lost 5 bases and J lost 4; bases outside the gene matches: 12.

The chain couples TRBV3-1 to TRBJ2-3, with a weak D call TRBD2 (6 bases). This CDR3 contains 16 residues. V lost 3 bases to trimming and J lost 10 bases, with 23 bases between them. Germline V gives CDR1 LGHDT, CDR2 YNNKEL (reference sequence). The CDR3 DNA follows: TGTGCCAGCAGCCAGTCCGAGGGAGGTAGGCTAAGGGCGCAGTATTTT. Encoded protein: CASSQSEGGRLRAQYF.

This clonotype occurred a few times. V and J are TRBV18 and TRBJ1-1; 8 bases agree with TRBD1. Germline lookup yields CDR1 KGHSH and CDR2 LQKENI. CDR3 length: 15 residues. Losses at the gene ends were 5 bases for V and 1 base for J; bases not matched to a gene: 6. The chain's CDR3 is CASSVTGGRNTEAFF. In nucleotides, the CDR3 is TGTGCCAGCTCAGTCACAGGGGGGAGGAACACTGAAGCTTTCTTT.

The chain joins TRBV30 to TRBJ2-7, with D possibly being TRBD2 (5 bases). V was clipped by 2 bases and J by 2 bases, with 10 bases between them. CDR1 GTSNPN and CDR2 SVGIG come from the germline V gene (reference sequence). The CDR3 is 13 residues long. CDR3 bases: TGTGCCTGGAGTCGGGGTGACCCCTACGAGCAGTACTTC. Translation gives CAWSRGDPYEQYF.

The chain combines TRBV2 with TRBJ2-2; D gene ambiguous. Germline V gene data show CDR1 as SNHLY and CDR2 as FYNNEI. CDR3 length: 15 residues. Trimming removed 5 bases at V and 0 bases at J, with 10 bases between. As DNA, the CDR3 is TGTGCCAGCAGTAGTGTGCGGACGAACACCGGGGAGCTGTTTTTT. Encoded protein: CASSSVRTNTGELFF.

This chain links TRBV7-6 with TRBJ2-3; TRBD2 might be the D (5 bases). CDR3 length equals 14 residues. CDR1 and CDR2 (germline): SGHVS, FNYEAQ. V shed 3 bases and J shed 2 bases, with 9 bases lying between them. Here the CDR3 DNA reads TGTGCCAGCAGCTTTCCCGGGGTCACAGATACGCAGTATTTT. Translating gives CASSFPGVTDTQYF.

This clonotype was counted a few times. V and J are TRBV25-1 and TRBJ1-1; D ambiguous. The CDR3 is made up of 13 amino acids. Germline V lookup: CDR1 MGHDK, CDR2 SYGVNS. The V and J ends lost 4 bases and 0 bases respectively, with 6 bases between them. The DNA of the CDR3 is TGTGCCAGCAGTGGGTTTTTGAACACTGAAGCTTTCTTT. The encoded protein is CASSGFLNTEAFF.

The J gene is TRBJ2-2, the V gene TRBV20-1; D might be TRBD2 (7 bases). Germline V gene lookup returns CDR1 DFQATT and CDR2 SNEGSKA (reference sequence). V was shortened by 7 bases and J by 1 base, with 19 bases between the two germline ends. CDR3 size: 16 residues. Here the CDR3 reads CSVPTRGGGNTGELFF. As DNA, the CDR3 is TGCAGTGTTCCAACTAGGGGGGGCGGGAACACCGGGGAGCTGTTTTTT.

CDR3 in DNA: TGTGCCAGCTCACCGACAGATCGTGGCACTGAAGCTTTCTTT. It translates to CASSPTDRGTEAFF. The V and J genes are TRBV18 and TRBJ1-1; D is possibly TRBD1 (5 bases). This CDR3 comprises 14 residues. V was trimmed by 3 bases and J by 4 bases, leaving 12 bases between them. Germline values: CDR1 KGHSH, CDR2 LQKENI.

The sample holds one count of this clonotype. The chain is built from TRBV20-1 and TRBJ2-1; D is ambiguous. The CDR3 spans 14 residues. V lost 2 bases to trimming and J lost 0 bases, with 8 bases between them. CDR1 is DFQATT and CDR2 is SNEGSKA in the germline V gene (reference sequence). The CDR3 DNA follows: TGCAGTGCTAGAAACCACAACTCCTACAATGAGCAGTTCTTC. It is translated as CSARNHNSYNEQFF.

This clonotype was recorded a few times. The gene calls are TRBV20-1 and TRBJ2-3, with TRBD2 matching 7 bases. This CDR3 spans 15 amino acids. With V trimmed by 0 bases and J by 0 bases, 3 bases remained unmatched. Germline CDR1 reads DFQATT; CDR2 reads SNEGSKA (reference sequence). This chain's CDR3 is CSARDRRESTDTQYF. Here the CDR3 DNA reads TGCAGTGCTAGAGATCGGCGGGAGAGCACAGATACGCAGTATTTT.

This clonotype was counted a few times. The rearrangement joins TRBV4-2 to TRBJ2-5, with D maybe TRBD1 (5 bases). The CDR3 covers 17 residues. Deletions cut 0 bases from V and 5 bases from J, with 19 bases between. Germline V gene lookup returns CDR1 LGHNA and CDR2 YNFKEQ. CDR3 coding DNA: TGTGCCAGCAGCCAAGATCAGGGTGTTAGGCCGGGTGAGACCCAGTACTTC. Translated: CASSQDQGVRPGETQYF.

This clonotype was seen many times. This chain uses TRBV7-9 with TRBJ2-7; D uncertain. Trimming pared 3 bases from V and 3 bases from J, leaving 3 bases between. This CDR3 comprises 11 residues. Germline V gene lookup returns CDR1 SEHNR and CDR2 FQNEAQ (reference sequence). The CDR3 DNA reads as TGTGCCAGCAGCTTTCTCTACGAGCAGTACTTC. It encodes CASSFLYEQYF.